This entry lists 13 T cell receptor beta chains sequenced from one sample in a study of shared clonotypes between healthy human individuals. Measured with immunoSEQ multiplex PCR; TCRdb has only the in-frame clones, and not every one. The sample shows about 680,000 clones, around 74% of them seen only once. Sequenced: memory CD4+ T cells sorted from blood. Subset specified: CD45RA-negative fraction. The source is a woman in her twenties or thirties in good health.

This clone was observed a handful of times. The J gene is TRBJ1-5, the V gene TRBV6-1; no definite D call. The CDR3 contains 12 residues. Germline loops: CDR1 MNHNS, CDR2 SASEGT. V shed 8 bases and J shed 4 bases, with 9 bases lying between them. In DNA, the CDR3 is TGTGCCAGCCAAGGGCGGAATCAGCCCCAGCATTTT. This codes for CASQGRNQPQHF.

This clone has only one observation. The chain recombines TRBV5-4 with TRBJ1-1; D not certain. V shed 4 bases and J shed 1 base, with 8 bases lying between them. This CDR3 region has 13 residues. CDR1 is SGHNT, CDR2 YYREEE, per germline (reference sequence). The CDR3 DNA reads TGTGCCAGCAGCCGATCAGGGAACACTGAAGCTTTCTTT. Translation gives CASSRSGNTEAFF.

The V and J genes are TRBV11-3 and TRBJ2-1, with 7 nucleotides matching TRBD2. This CDR3 is 16 amino acids long. The trim removed 1 base at V and 4 bases at J, leaving 7 bases unmatched. CDR1 SGHNT and CDR2 YENEEA come from the germline V gene. In DNA form, the CDR3 reads TGTGCCAGCAGCTTAGGAGGGACTAATATTTACAATGAGCAGTTCTTC. Protein sequence: CASSLGGTNIYNEQFF. The full variable domain, with the rest looked up from reference TRBV11-3 and TRBJ2-1, is EAGVVQSPRYKIIEKKQPVAFWCNPISGHNTLYWYLQNLGQGPELLIRYENEEAVDDSQLPKDRFSAERLKGVDSTLKIQPAELGDSAVYLCASSLGGTNIYNEQFFGPGTRLTVL.

V is TRBV5-1 and J is TRBJ2-1, with 9 bases matching TRBD2. Germline CDR1 and CDR2: SGHRS and YFSETQ. Trimming cost V 4 bases and J 1 base; bases outside gene matches: 6. The CDR3 is made up of 16 amino acids. The CDR3 bases are TGCGCCAGCAGCGGGGTAGCGGGAGTATCCTACAATGAGCAGTTCTTC. Amino acid sequence: CASSGVAGVSYNEQFF.

This clone was seen only once. The chain carries TRBV28 and TRBJ1-5; D remains ambiguous. From germline, CDR1 is MDHEN and CDR2 SYDVKM. The CDR3 has 19 residues. V lost 1 base and J lost 1, with 20 bases in between. The CDR3: CASSLSGPEAAASNQPQHF. CDR3 bases: TGTGCCAGCAGTTTATCCGGCCCTGAGGCGGCGGCAAGCAATCAGCCCCAGCATTTT.

Regarding this clone: The sample contains more than one DNA sequence encoding this CDR3. V usage is TRBV28 and J usage is TRBJ2-3; D is unclear. The V end was cut by 5 bases, the J end by 6 bases, with 6 bases between. CDR1 MDHEN and CDR2 SYDVKM come from the germline V gene. This CDR3 contains 11 residues. CDR3 in DNA: TGTGCCAGCAGTCTTAGGGATACGCAGTATTTT. Translating it yields CASSLRDTQYF.

This clone was recorded a few times. This chain connects TRBV7-2 to TRBJ1-1, with D unresolved. Germline V CDR1 and CDR2: SGHTA, FQGNSA. The CDR3 is made up of 16 amino acids. The V end was cut by 0 bases, the J end by 0 bases, with 11 bases between. The CDR3 region is CASSLANRPVNTEAFF. The CDR3, as DNA: TGTGCCAGCAGCTTAGCCAATCGGCCAGTGAACACTGAAGCTTTCTTT.

The chain combines TRBV2 with TRBJ2-1, with D possibly matching TRBD2 (6 bases). V dropped 6 bases and J dropped 6 bases, with 15 bases sitting between them. CDR3 length: 14 amino acids. Germline lookup yields CDR1 SNHLY and CDR2 FYNNEI. The CDR3, as DNA: TGTGCCAGCAGAGTCCGGGACTGGAGCAATGAGCAGTTCTTC. Translation gives CASRVRDWSNEQFF. The variable domain in full, completed from reference TRBV2 and TRBJ2-1, reads EPEVTQTPSHQVTQMGQEVILRCVPISNHLYFYWYRQILGQKVEFLVSFYNNEISEKSEIFDDQFSVERPDGSNFTLKIRSTKLEDSAMYFCASRVRDWSNEQFFGPGTRLTVL.

For this clone: The same CDR3 is also encoded by other DNA sequences in this sample. This sequence joins TRBV28 and TRBJ1-5; TRBD1 matches 7 bases. This CDR3 has 13 residues. Trimming removed 3 bases from V and 6 bases from J; junction bases left unmatched: 2. Germline CDR1 and CDR2: MDHEN and SYDVKM. DNA for the CDR3: TGTGCCAGCAGTTTTACAGGGGTTCAGCCCCAGCATTTT. It yields the protein CASSFTGVQPQHF.

The V gene is TRBV10-2, the J gene TRBJ1-5; TRBD1 matches 7 bases. Germline CDR1 is WSHSY and CDR2 is SAAADI. Trimming at V came to 6 bases and at J to 7 bases, leaving 9 bases not matched to a gene. The CDR3 runs to 14 residues. The CDR3 loop reads CASSIENRGQPQHF. The CDR3 DNA reads TGCGCCAGCAGCATAGAAAACAGGGGCCAGCCCCAGCATTTT.

This clone was seen just once. The chain recombines TRBV9 with TRBJ2-1, with 11 positions matching TRBD2. Germline V gives CDR1 SGDLS, CDR2 YYNGEE. After removal of 0 bases from V and 9 bases from J, the junction contained 5 bases not matched to a gene. CDR3 length: 15 amino acids. CDR3 DNA: TGTGCCAGCAGCGTAGCAACTAGCGGGAGTAGTGAGCAGTTCTTC. It encodes CASSVATSGSSEQFF.

The gene calls are TRBV19 and TRBJ2-5; 7 bases map to TRBD2. This CDR3 is built from 16 residues. V was pared by 4 bases and J by 4 bases, with 12 bases of the junction left unmatched. Per germline, CDR1 LNHDA and CDR2 SQIVND (reference sequence). The CDR3 bases are TGTGCCAGTAGTACGCCGGTTTGGGAGGGGCGAGAGACCCAGTACTTC. This gives the protein CASSTPVWEGRETQYF. Full variable domain (remainder filled in from reference TRBV19 and TRBJ2-5): DGGITQSPKYLFRKEGQNVTLSCEQNLNHDAMYWYRQDPGQGLRLIYYSQIVNDFQKGDIAEGYSVSREKKESFPLTVTSAQKNPTAFYLCASSTPVWEGRETQYFGPGTRLLVL.

The chain has TRBV28 and TRBJ2-5, with D maybe TRBD1 (6 bases). V lost 4 bases, J lost 7 bases, and 16 bases lay in between. CDR3 length: 14 amino acids. Germline V lookup: CDR1 MDHEN, CDR2 SYDVKM. In nucleotides, the CDR3 is TGTGCCAGCAGTTCCTATCGACAGGTGGTGACCCAGTACTTC. This sequence encodes CASSSYRQVVTQYF.